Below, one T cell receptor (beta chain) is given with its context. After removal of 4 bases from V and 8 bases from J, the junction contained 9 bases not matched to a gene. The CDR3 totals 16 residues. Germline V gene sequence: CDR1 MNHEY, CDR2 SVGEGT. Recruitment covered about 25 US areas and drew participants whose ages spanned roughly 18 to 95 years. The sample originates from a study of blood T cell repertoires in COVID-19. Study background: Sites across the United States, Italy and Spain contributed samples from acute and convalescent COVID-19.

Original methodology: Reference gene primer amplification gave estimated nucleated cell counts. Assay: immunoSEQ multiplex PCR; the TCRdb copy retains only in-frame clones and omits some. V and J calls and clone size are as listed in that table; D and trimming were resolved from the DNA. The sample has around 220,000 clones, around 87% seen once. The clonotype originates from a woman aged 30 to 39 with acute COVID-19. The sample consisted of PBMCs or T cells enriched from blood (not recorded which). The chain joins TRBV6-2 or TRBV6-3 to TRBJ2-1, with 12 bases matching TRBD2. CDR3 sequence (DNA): TGTGCCAGCAGTTCATGGACTAGCGGGAAATTCGATGAGCAGTTCTTC. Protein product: CASSSWTSGKFDEQFF.